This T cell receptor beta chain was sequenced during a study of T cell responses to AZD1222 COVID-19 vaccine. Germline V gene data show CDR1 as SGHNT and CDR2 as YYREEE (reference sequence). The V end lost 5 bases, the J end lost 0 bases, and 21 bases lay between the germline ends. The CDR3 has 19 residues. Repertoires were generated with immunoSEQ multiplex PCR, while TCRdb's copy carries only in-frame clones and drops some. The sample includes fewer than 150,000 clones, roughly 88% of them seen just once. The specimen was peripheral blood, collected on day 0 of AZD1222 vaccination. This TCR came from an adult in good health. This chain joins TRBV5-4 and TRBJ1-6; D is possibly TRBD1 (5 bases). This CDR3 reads CASSRNGTDPYSYNSPLHF. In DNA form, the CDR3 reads TGTGCCAGCAGTCGAAATGGGACCGACCCTTACTCCTATAATTCACCCCTCCACTTT.